One and the same sample provided the 10 T cell receptor beta chains below, sequenced in a study of cytomegalovirus exposure and HLA in healthy donors. The method was immunoSEQ multiplex PCR; TCRdb's version includes in-frame clones alone and lacks a portion of them. Altogether about 200,000 clones are present, about three quarters being singletons, with the ten largest covering roughly 1.2%. Specimen: PBMCs. The receptors derive from a young woman in good health and CMV-seronegative.

In nucleotides, the CDR3 is TGTGCCAGCAGCTTGGGCAGGAACAATTCACCCCTCCACTTT. Translating it yields CASSLGRNNSPLHF. The chain recombines TRBV5-8 with TRBJ1-6, with unresolved D. Germline CDR1 and CDR2: SGHTS and YDEGEE. This CDR3 is built from 14 residues. V dropped 0 bases and J dropped 7 bases, with 8 bases sitting between them.

The gene calls are TRBV4-2 and TRBJ2-1; D may be TRBD2 (6 bases). V lost 3 bases and J 5 bases, leaving 23 bases between the germline ends. The CDR3 covers 18 residues. The germline gives CDR1 LGHNA, CDR2 YNFKEQ. The chain's CDR3 is CASSQEILARRLNNEQFF. The CDR3 DNA sequence: TGTGCCAGCAGCCAGGAGATACTAGCACGGCGGTTAAACAATGAGCAGTTCTTC.

This sequence joins TRBV6-1 and TRBJ2-3; TRBD1 is a possible D gene (7 bases). The germline V and J ends were trimmed by 1 base and 11 bases, with 13 bases remaining between them. CDR3 length equals 13 residues. Per the germline V gene, CDR1 is MNHNS and CDR2 is SASEGT. CDR3: CASSEGQGGGQYF. The CDR3, as DNA: TGTGCCAGCAGTGAAGGACAGGGAGGAGGGCAGTATTTT.

This sequence joins TRBV7-9 and TRBJ1-2, with 8 positions matching TRBD1. Germline V CDR1 and CDR2: SEHNR, FQNEAQ (reference sequence). After removal of 5 bases from V and 5 bases from J, the junction contained 7 bases not matched to a gene. The CDR3 runs to 14 residues. CDR3 DNA: TGTGCCAGCAGCCCCGGGACAGGCCTATATGGCTACACCTTC. Translated, it gives CASSPGTGLYGYTF.

V usage is TRBV2 and J usage is TRBJ2-7; TRBD2 matches at 9 bases. CDR3 length: 14 amino acids. Germline CDR1 SNHLY, CDR2 FYNNEI. V trimming: 3 bases; J trimming: 6 bases; junction bases outside the gene matches: 6. CDR3 DNA: TGTGCCAGCAGTGAGAGGGCGGGAGGGGCCGAGCAGTACTTC. Amino acids: CASSERAGGAEQYF.

V is TRBV18 and J is TRBJ2-5; 12 nucleotides agree with TRBD1. With 6 bases clipped from V and 5 bases from J, the junction kept 7 bases outside the gene matches. This CDR3 has 15 residues. CDR1 and CDR2 from the germline V gene are KGHSH and LQKENI. This chain's CDR3 is CASSRGTGGAETQYF. For the CDR3, the DNA is TGTGCCAGCTCCCGTGGGACAGGGGGCGCGGAGACCCAGTACTTC.

The rearrangement joins TRBV10-2 to TRBJ2-1, with no clear D. The CDR3 is 14 residues long. V lost 8 bases to trimming and J lost 0 bases, with 11 bases between them. Germline assignment: CDR1 WSHSY and CDR2 SAAADI. CDR3 loop: CASRTRDSYNEQFF. In DNA, the CDR3 is TGCGCCAGCCGTACCCGCGACTCCTACAATGAGCAGTTCTTC.

This clone was recorded only once. The rearrangement joins TRBV5-1 to TRBJ2-5; 11 bases are a match to TRBD2. This CDR3 is 16 amino acids long. J lost 5 bases, V lost 0 bases, and 6 bases had no gene match. Looked up from germline, CDR1 is SGHRS and CDR2 is YFSETQ. CDR3 loop: CASSLEASGRLETQYF. The DNA of the CDR3 is TGCGCCAGCAGCTTGGAGGCTAGCGGGAGGTTGGAGACCCAGTACTTC.

The rearrangement joins TRBV9 to TRBJ1-5; perhaps TRBD1 as D (5 bases). The CDR3 sequence is 14 residues long. Germline loops: CDR1 SGDLS, CDR2 YYNGEE. Trimming cost V 0 bases and J 6 bases, with 10 bases left between them. The CDR3, as DNA: TGTGCCAGCAGCGTAGAGGGGCGGGGTCAGCCCCAGCATTTT. This gives the protein CASSVEGRGQPQHF.

This chain joins TRBV5-4 and TRBJ2-3; 9 nucleotides line up with TRBD2. The CDR3 spans 16 residues. Germline V gene data show CDR1 as SGHNT and CDR2 as YYREEE (reference sequence). Losses at the gene ends were 4 bases for V and 5 bases for J; bases not matched to a gene: 11. The CDR3 sequence is CASSPGGGGAVDTQYF. The CDR3 DNA is TGTGCCAGCAGCCCGGGTGGCGGGGGGGCGGTAGATACGCAGTATTTT.